Sequencing of this T cell receptor beta chain was carried out in a study of T-cell memory formation after mild COVID-19. Study-wide results and caveats: Later expanders leaned toward CD4+, whereas clones contracting from day 15 to 85 were balanced CD4/CD8. CD4+ contracting clones were mainly CM and EM; CD8+ ones, EMRA.

The germline CDR1 and CDR2 sequences are SQVTM and ANQGSEA. This CDR3 is built from 14 residues. V lost 5 bases, J lost 6 bases, and 8 bases stayed unmatched. In this sample, this clonotype turned up a few times. Its target is unknown. TCRdb analysed the 5' RACE reads with MiXCR anew, one entry per CDR3 protein. This sample yields about 560,000 distinct CDR3 sequences, of which roughly 17% are seen a single time; about 8.6% belongs to the top ten. The chain employs TRBV29-1 and TRBJ2-7, with 12 bases that match TRBD1. Sequenced input: PBMCs or a T cell subset sorted from them (not recorded which). This sequence was found in an adult woman who had mild COVID-19 (a few samples of this study predate the infection). Cell type and time point are not known. In DNA form, the CDR3 reads TGCAGCGTTCTCCCCGGGACAGGGGGCGCCGAGCAGTACTTC. Translating it yields CSVLPGTGGAEQYF.